This is a list of T cell receptor beta chains from one sample in a study of cytomegalovirus exposure and HLA in healthy donors. TCRdb's copy holds only in-frame clones and misses some; the assay was immunoSEQ multiplex PCR. The sample lists some 78,000 clones, over 65% occurring once. The source material was PBMCs. The receptors were gathered from a man aged 40-50 years in good health and CMV-seropositive. Each CDR3 is given with its conserved first and last residue. Fields, in order: D gene, clone size, V gene, J gene, CDR3 protein, CDR3 DNA. A D gene is named only where the DNA matches it firmly. Some rows mark clone size as missing; the rest say once, few, many or name a class of expanded clone.

D gene: TRBD2; clone size: NA; V gene: TRBV14; J gene: TRBJ2-3; CDR3 protein: CASSHTSGRAPDTQYF; CDR3 DNA: TGTGCCAGCAGCCATACTAGCGGGAGGGCCCCAGATACGCAGTATTTT
D gene: TRBD1; clone size: NA; V gene: TRBV5-1; J gene: TRBJ2-1; CDR3 protein: CASSLGQGAHSTYNEQFF; CDR3 DNA: TGCGCCAGCAGCTTGGGGCAGGGGGCACACAGTACCTACAATGAGCAGTTCTTC
D gene: NA; clone size: NA; V gene: TRBV11-2; J gene: TRBJ2-4; CDR3 protein: CASSLAVKNIQYF; CDR3 DNA: TGTGCCAGCAGCTTAGCGGTCAAAAACATTCAGTACTTC
D gene: NA; clone size: NA; V gene: TRBV29-1; J gene: TRBJ2-3; CDR3 protein: CSVSRGGGSDTQYF; CDR3 DNA: TGCAGCGTATCGAGGGGGGGTGGCTCAGATACGCAGTATTTT
D gene: TRBD2; clone size: NA; V gene: TRBV5-1; J gene: TRBJ2-1; CDR3 protein: CASSPGGSSYNEQFF; CDR3 DNA: TGCGCCAGCAGCCCCGGGGGGAGCTCCTACAATGAGCAGTTCTTC
D gene: TRBD1; clone size: NA; V gene: TRBV27; J gene: TRBJ1-2; CDR3 protein: CASSPGDRIGYTF; CDR3 DNA: TGTGCCAGCAGTCCAGGGGACAGAATTGGCTACACCTTC
D gene: NA; clone size: NA; V gene: TRBV9; J gene: TRBJ2-1; CDR3 protein: CASSVESYRSYNEQFF; CDR3 DNA: TGTGCCAGCAGCGTAGAGAGTTATCGATCCTACAATGAGCAGTTCTTC
D gene: NA; clone size: NA; V gene: TRBV21-1; J gene: TRBJ2-7; CDR3 protein: CASSWPSFYEQYF; CDR3 DNA: TGTGCCAGCAGCTGGCCCTCTTTTTACGAGCAGTACTTC
D gene: TRBD2; clone size: NA; V gene: TRBV7-7; J gene: TRBJ2-5; CDR3 protein: CASSRGVRAGGYQETQYF; CDR3 DNA: TGTGCCAGCAGCCGAGGAGTCAGGGCGGGGGGTTACCAAGAGACCCAGTACTTC
D gene: NA; clone size: few; V gene: TRBV7-3; J gene: TRBJ2-7; CDR3 protein: CASSPGGGEGEQYF; CDR3 DNA: TGTGCCAGCAGCCCCGGAGGGGGCGAGGGAGAGCAGTACTTC
D gene: NA; clone size: NA; V gene: TRBV4-2; J gene: TRBJ2-1; CDR3 protein: CASSLWVRGFESNEQFF; CDR3 DNA: TGTGCCAGCAGTCTATGGGTCCGGGGGTTCGAGTCCAATGAGCAGTTCTTC
D gene: TRBD1; clone size: NA; V gene: TRBV28; J gene: TRBJ1-6; CDR3 protein: CASSGTANSPLRF; CDR3 DNA: TGTGCCAGCAGTGGGACAGCTAATTCACCCCTCCGCTTT
D gene: NA; clone size: NA; V gene: TRBV5-4; J gene: TRBJ1-5; CDR3 protein: CASSQGGGFGNQPQHF; CDR3 DNA: TGTGCCAGCAGCCAAGGCGGGGGGTTCGGCAATCAGCCCCAGCATTTT
D gene: TRBD1; clone size: NA; V gene: TRBV28; J gene: TRBJ1-5; CDR3 protein: CASRSGGTNQPQHF; CDR3 DNA: TGTGCCAGCAGATCAGGGGGCACCAATCAGCCCCAGCATTTT
D gene: TRBD2; clone size: few; V gene: TRBV11-3; J gene: TRBJ2-1; CDR3 protein: CASSPGLAGGPRFF; CDR3 DNA: TGTGCCAGCAGCCCCGGACTAGCGGGAGGGCCGCGGTTCTTC
D gene: NA; clone size: NA; V gene: TRBV19; J gene: TRBJ1-1; CDR3 protein: CASSIGTAFAYWNTEAFF; CDR3 DNA: TGTGCCAGTAGTATAGGGACAGCGTTTGCTTATTGGAACACTGAAGCTTTCTTT
D gene: TRBD1; clone size: few; V gene: TRBV28; J gene: TRBJ1-1; CDR3 protein: CASSYESGQGNTEAFF; CDR3 DNA: TGTGCCAGCAGTTACGAATCGGGACAGGGTAACACTGAAGCTTTCTTT
D gene: NA; clone size: NA; V gene: TRBV20-1; J gene: TRBJ2-7; CDR3 protein: CSAKERYEQYF; CDR3 DNA: TGCAGTGCCAAGGAGCGCTACGAGCAGTACTTC
D gene: TRBD1; clone size: few; V gene: TRBV29-1; J gene: TRBJ2-7; CDR3 protein: CSVRTPPGQVNF; CDR3 DNA: TGCAGCGTTCGGACCCCCCCGGGACAGGTGAACTTC